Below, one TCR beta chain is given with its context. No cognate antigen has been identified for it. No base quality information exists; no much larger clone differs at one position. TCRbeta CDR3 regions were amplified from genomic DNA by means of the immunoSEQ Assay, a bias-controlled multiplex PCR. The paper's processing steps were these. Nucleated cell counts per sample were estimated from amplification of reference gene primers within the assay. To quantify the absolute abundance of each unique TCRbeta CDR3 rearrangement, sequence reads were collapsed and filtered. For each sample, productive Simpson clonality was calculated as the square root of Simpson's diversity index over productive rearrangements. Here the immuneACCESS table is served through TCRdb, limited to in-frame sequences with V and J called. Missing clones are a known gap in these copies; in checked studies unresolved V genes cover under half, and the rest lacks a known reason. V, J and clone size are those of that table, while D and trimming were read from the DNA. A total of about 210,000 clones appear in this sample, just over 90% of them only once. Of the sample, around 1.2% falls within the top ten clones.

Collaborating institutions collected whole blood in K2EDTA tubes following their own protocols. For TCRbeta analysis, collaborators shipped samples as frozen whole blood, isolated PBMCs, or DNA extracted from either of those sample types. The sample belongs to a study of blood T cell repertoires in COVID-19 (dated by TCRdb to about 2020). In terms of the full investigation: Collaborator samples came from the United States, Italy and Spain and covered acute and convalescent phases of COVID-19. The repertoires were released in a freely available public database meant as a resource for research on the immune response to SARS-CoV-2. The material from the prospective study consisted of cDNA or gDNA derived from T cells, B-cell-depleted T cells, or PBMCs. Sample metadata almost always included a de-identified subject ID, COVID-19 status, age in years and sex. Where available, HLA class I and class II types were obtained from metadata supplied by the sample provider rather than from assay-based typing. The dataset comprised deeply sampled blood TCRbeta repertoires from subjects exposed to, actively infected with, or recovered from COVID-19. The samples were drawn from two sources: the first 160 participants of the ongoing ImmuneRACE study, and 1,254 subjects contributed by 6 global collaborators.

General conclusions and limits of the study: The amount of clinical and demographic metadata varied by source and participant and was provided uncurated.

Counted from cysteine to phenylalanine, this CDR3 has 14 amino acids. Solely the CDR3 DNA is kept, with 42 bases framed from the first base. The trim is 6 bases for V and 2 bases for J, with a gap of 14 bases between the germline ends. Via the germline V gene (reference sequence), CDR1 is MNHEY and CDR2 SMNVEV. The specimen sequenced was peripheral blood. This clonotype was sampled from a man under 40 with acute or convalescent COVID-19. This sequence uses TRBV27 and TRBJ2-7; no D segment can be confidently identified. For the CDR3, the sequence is CASSSIKQPYEQYF. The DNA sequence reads TGTGCCAGCAGCTCCATTAAACAACCCTACGAGCAGTACTTC.